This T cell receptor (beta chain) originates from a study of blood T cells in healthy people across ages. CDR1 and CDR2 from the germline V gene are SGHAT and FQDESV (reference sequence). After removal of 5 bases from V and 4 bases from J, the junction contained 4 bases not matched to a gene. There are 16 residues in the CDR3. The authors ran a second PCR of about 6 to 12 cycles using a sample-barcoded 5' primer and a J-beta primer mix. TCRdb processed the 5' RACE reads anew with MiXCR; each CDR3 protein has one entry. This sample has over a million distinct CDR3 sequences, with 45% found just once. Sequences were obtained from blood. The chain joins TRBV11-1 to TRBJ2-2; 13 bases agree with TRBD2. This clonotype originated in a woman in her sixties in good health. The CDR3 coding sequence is TGTGCCAGCAGCCAGACTAGCGGGAGGCTCACCGGGGAGCTGTTTTTT. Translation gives CASSQTSGRLTGELFF.